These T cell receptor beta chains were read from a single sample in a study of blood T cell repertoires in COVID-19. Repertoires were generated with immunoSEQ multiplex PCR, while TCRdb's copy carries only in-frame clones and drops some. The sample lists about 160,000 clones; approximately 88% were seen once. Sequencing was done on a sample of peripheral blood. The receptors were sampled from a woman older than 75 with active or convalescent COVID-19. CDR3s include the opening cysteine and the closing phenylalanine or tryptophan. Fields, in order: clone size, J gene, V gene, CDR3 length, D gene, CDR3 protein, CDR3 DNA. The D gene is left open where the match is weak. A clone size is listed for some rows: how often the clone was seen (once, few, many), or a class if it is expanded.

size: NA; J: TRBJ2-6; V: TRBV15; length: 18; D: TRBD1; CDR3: CATSRDRNRGSGANVLTF; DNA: TGTGCCACCAGCAGAGATCGTAACAGGGGCTCTGGGGCCAACGTCCTGACTTTC
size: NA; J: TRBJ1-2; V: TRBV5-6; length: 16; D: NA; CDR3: CASSLTAGTSNYGYTF; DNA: TGTGCCAGCAGCTTGACCGCCGGGACATCTAACTATGGCTACACCTTC
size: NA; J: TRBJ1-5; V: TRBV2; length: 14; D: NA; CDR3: CASSVQGRNQPQHF; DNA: TGTGCCAGCAGTGTCCAGGGAAGAAATCAGCCCCAGCATTTT
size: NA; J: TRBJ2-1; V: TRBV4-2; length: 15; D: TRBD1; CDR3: CASSEPGQVYNEQFF; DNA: TGTGCCAGCAGCGAACCGGGACAGGTATACAATGAGCAGTTCTTC
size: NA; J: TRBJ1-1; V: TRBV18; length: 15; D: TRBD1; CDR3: CASSPKVQGGTEAFF; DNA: TGTGCCAGCTCACCGAAAGTACAGGGGGGAACTGAAGCTTTCTTT
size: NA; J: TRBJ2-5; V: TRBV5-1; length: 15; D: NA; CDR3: CASSLAQSAVGTQYF; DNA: TGCGCCAGCAGCTTGGCCCAAAGCGCCGTTGGGACCCAGTACTTC
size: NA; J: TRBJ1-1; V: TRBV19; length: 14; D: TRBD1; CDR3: CASSLSMTGFEAFF; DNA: TGTGCCAGTAGTCTCTCCATGACAGGGTTTGAAGCTTTCTTT
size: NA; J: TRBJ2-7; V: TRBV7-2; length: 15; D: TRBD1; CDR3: CASSFSGTESYEQYF; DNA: TGTGCCAGCAGCTTTTCCGGGACAGAGTCCTACGAGCAGTACTTC
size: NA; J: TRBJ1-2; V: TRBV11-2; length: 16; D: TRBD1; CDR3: CASSLGFLGQSFGYTF; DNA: TGTGCCAGCAGCTTAGGGTTCTTGGGACAGTCCTTTGGCTACACCTTC
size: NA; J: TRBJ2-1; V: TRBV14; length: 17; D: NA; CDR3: CASSQDYLWYRGNEQFF; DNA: TGTGCCAGCAGCCAAGATTATCTTTGGTATCGGGGTAATGAGCAGTTCTTC
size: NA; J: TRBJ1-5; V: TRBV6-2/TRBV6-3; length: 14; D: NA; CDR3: CASTPGGINQPQHF; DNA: TGTGCCAGCACCCCCGGGGGTATCAATCAGCCCCAGCATTTT
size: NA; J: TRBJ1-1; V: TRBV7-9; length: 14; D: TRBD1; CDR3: CASSQGQLNTEAFF; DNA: TGTGCCAGCAGCCAGGGACAGTTGAACACTGAAGCTTTCTTT
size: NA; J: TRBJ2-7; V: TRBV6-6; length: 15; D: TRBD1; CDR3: CASSYTRDSSYEQYF; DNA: TGTGCCAGCAGTTACACCCGGGACAGCTCCTACGAGCAGTACTTC
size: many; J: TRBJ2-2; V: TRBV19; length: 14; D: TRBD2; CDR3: CASKGLAVGGELFF; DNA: TGTGCCAGTAAGGGACTAGCCGTGGGCGGGGAGCTGTTTTTT
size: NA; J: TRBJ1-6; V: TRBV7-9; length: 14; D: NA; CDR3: CASSLNLVNSPLHF; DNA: TGTGCCAGCAGCTTAAATCTTGTTAATTCACCCCTCCACTTT
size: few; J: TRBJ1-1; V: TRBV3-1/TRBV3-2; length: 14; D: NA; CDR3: CASSQSVLGAEAFF; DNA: TGTGCCAGCAGCCAATCAGTCTTAGGGGCTGAAGCTTTCTTT
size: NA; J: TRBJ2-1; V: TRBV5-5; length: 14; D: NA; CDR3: CASSLVGGADEQFF; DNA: TGTGCCAGCAGCTTGGTTGGGGGGGCCGATGAGCAGTTCTTC
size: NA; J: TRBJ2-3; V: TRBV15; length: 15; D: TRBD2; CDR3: CATSREQRGTDTQYF; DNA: TGTGCCACCAGCAGAGAGCAGCGGGGGACAGATACGCAGTATTTT
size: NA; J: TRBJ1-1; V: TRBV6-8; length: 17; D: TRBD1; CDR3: CASNYRGLHLMNTEAFF; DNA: TGTGCCAGCAACTACAGGGGGCTTCACCTAATGAACACTGAAGCTTTCTTT
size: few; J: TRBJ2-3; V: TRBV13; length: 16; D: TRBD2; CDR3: CASSHSSGGGPDTQYF; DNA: TGTGCCAGCAGCCACTCTAGCGGGGGGGGCCCAGATACGCAGTATTTT
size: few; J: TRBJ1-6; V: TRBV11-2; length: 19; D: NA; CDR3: CATRPGVLRASSYNSPLHF; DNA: TGTGCCACCCGGCCCGGGGTCCTTAGGGCAAGCTCCTATAATTCACCCCTCCACTTT
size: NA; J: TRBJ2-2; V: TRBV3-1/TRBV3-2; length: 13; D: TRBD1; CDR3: CASSHGTAGELFF; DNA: TGTGCCAGCAGCCACGGGACAGCCGGGGAGCTGTTTTTT
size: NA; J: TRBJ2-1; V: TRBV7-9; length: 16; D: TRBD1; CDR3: CASSLIGQGRDNEQFF; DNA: TGTGCCAGCAGCTTAATAGGACAGGGGAGGGACAATGAGCAGTTCTTC
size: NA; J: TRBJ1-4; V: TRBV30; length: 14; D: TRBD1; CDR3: CAWDRGSSNEKLFF; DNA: TGTGCCTGGGACAGGGGATCATCTAATGAAAAACTGTTTTTT
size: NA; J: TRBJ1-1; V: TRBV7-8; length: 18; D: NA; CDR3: CASSFSFRGSLIRAEAFF; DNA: TGTGCCAGCAGCTTTTCTTTCAGGGGAAGTTTGATTAGGGCTGAAGCTTTCTTT
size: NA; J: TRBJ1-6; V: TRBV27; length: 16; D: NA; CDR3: CASRPSLSSYNSPLHF; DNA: TGTGCCAGCAGGCCCTCATTGAGCTCCTATAATTCACCCCTCCACTTT
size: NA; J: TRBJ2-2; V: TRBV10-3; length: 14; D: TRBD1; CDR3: CAIGQAKNTGELFF; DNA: TGTGCCATTGGACAGGCGAAGAACACCGGGGAGCTGTTTTTT
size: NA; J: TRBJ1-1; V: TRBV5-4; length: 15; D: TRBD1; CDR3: CASSLPGQPNTEAFF; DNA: TGTGCCAGCAGCTTACCGGGACAGCCGAACACTGAAGCTTTCTTT
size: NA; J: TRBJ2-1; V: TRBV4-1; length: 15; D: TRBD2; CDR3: CASSQEGTSGNEQFF; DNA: TGCGCCAGCAGCCAAGAAGGGACTAGCGGCAATGAGCAGTTCTTC
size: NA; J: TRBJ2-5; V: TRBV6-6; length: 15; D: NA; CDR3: CASSYAGLKGETQYF; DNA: TGTGCCAGCAGTTACGCAGGGCTCAAAGGAGAGACCCAGTACTTC
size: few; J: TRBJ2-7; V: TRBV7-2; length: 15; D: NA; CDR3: CASSSSGKRSYEQYF; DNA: TGTGCCAGCAGCTCTTCAGGGAAACGATCCTACGAGCAGTACTTC
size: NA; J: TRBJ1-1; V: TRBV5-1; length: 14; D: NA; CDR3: CASSLTGLNTEAFF; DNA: TGCGCCAGCAGCTTGACAGGACTGAACACTGAAGCTTTCTTT
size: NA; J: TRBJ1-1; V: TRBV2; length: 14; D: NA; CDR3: CASTEAGRGTEAFF; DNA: TGTGCCAGCACTGAGGCGGGGAGGGGCACTGAAGCTTTCTTT
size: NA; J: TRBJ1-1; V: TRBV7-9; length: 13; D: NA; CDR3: CASSLEGGTEAFF; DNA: TGTGCCAGCAGCTTAGAGGGGGGGACTGAAGCTTTCTTT
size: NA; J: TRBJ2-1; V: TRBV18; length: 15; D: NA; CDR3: CASSPPTTSRNEQFF; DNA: TGTGCCAGCTCACCACCGACAACTAGCAGGAATGAGCAGTTCTTC
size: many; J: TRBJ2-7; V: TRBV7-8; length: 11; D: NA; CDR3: CASSPLYEQYF; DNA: TGTGCCAGCAGCCCCCTGTACGAGCAGTACTTC
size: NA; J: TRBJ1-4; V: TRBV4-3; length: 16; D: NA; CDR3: CASSQLGDPTNEKLFF; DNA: TGCGCCAGCAGCCAGTTAGGAGATCCAACTAATGAAAAACTGTTTTTT
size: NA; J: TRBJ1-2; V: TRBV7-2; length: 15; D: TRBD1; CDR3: CASSADRGSVPGYTF; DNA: TGTGCCAGCAGCGCAGACAGGGGAAGCGTCCCTGGCTACACCTTC
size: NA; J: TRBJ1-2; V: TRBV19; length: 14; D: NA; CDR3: CASRLGLTNYGYTF; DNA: TGTGCCAGTAGACTTGGACTGACTAACTATGGCTACACCTTC
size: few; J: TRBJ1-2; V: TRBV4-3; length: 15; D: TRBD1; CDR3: CASSRVEGRGSGYTF; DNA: TGCGCCAGCAGCCGTGTGGAGGGCAGGGGGTCCGGCTACACCTTC
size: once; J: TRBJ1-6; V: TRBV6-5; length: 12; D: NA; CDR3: CASRMSNSPLHF; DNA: TGTGCCAGCAGGATGAGTAATTCACCCCTCCACTTT
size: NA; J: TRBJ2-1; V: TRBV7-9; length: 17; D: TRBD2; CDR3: CASSLGLAGSSYNEQFF; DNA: TGTGCCAGCAGCTTAGGACTAGCGGGGAGCTCCTACAATGAGCAGTTCTTC
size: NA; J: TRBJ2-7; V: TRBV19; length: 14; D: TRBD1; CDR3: CASSLRTGGNEQYF; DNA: TGTGCCAGTAGTTTAAGGACAGGGGGCAACGAGCAGTACTTC
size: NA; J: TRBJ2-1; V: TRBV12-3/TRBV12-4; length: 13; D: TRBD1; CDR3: CASRTGGYNEQFF; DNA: TGTGCCAGCCGGACAGGGGGATACAATGAGCAGTTCTTC
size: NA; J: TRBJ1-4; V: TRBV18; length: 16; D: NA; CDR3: CASSPISGQLNEKLFF; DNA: TGTGCCAGCTCACCGATCTCAGGACAGCTTAATGAAAAACTGTTTTTT
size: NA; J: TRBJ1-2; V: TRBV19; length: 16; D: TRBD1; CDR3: CASSSRSQGDNYGYTF; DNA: TGTGCCAGTAGTTCCCGTTCACAGGGGGACAACTATGGCTACACCTTC
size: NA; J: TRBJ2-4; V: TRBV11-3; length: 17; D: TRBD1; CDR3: CASSLGGTGGSKNIQYF; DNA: TGTGCCAGCAGCTTAGGCGGGACAGGGGGCTCCAAAAACATTCAGTACTTC
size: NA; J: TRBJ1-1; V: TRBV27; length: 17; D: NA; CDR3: CASIHGGAVFMNTEAFF; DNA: TGTGCCAGCATCCATGGGGGGGCAGTATTTATGAACACTGAAGCTTTCTTT
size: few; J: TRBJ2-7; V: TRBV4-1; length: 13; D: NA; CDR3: CASSPQGFGEQYF; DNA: TGCGCCAGCAGCCCTCAGGGGTTCGGCGAGCAGTACTTC
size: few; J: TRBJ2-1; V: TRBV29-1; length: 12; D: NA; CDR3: CSVGREHNEQFF; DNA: TGCAGCGTTGGTCGGGAGCACAATGAGCAGTTCTTC